The rows below give T cell receptor beta chains drawn from one sample of a study of Graves' ophthalmopathy and Graves' hyperthyroidism. TCRdb passed the multiplex PCR reads through MiXCR, listing each CDR3 protein once. This repertoire shows a few hundred thousand distinct CDR3 sequences, roughly 17% found once; its top ten account for over 9%. Sequencing input: peripheral blood. The receptor set was obtained from an adult man with Graves' ophthalmopathy. CDR3s include the opening cysteine and the closing phenylalanine or tryptophan. Fields, in order: clone size, V gene, J gene, D gene, CDR3 protein, CDR3 DNA. D genes are given only for firm matches. Only part of the rows carry a size: once, few, many, or a class if the clone is expanded.

size: .
V: TRBV18
J: TRBJ2-7
D: .
CDR3: CASSPWVGSGDEQYF
DNA: TGTGCCAGCTCACCGTGGGTCGGGAGCGGCGACGAGCAGTACTTC

size: many
V: TRBV2
J: TRBJ2-7
D: .
CDR3: CASSDLEQYF
DNA: TGTGCCAGCAGTGATTTAGAGCAGTACTTC

size: .
V: TRBV15
J: TRBJ2-5
D: TRBD2
CDR3: CATSSFLSGLAGETQYF
DNA: TGTGCCACCAGCAGCTTTCTGTCGGGACTAGCTGGAGAGACCCAGTACTTC

size: many
V: TRBV4-2
J: TRBJ2-7
D: .
CDR3: CASSQDRRADEQYF
DNA: TGTGCCAGCAGCCAAGATAGAAGAGCGGACGAGCAGTACTTC

size: many
V: TRBV7-2
J: TRBJ1-2
D: .
CDR3: CASSLRGTLIYGYTF
DNA: TGTGCCAGCAGCTTACGTGGGACACTAATTTATGGCTACACCTTC

size: many
V: TRBV28
J: TRBJ2-6
D: TRBD2
CDR3: CASSLAGVSGANVLTF
DNA: TGTGCCAGCAGTTTGGCGGGAGTCTCTGGGGCCAACGTCCTGACTTTC

size: many
V: TRBV12-3/TRBV12-4
J: TRBJ2-7
D: TRBD2
CDR3: CASRSTSGSHEQYF
DNA: TGTGCCAGCAGGTCCACTAGCGGGAGCCACGAGCAGTACTTC

size: many
V: TRBV7-2
J: TRBJ2-2
D: .
CDR3: CASSSGDAGELFF
DNA: TGTGCCAGCAGTTCCGGGGACGCCGGGGAGCTGTTTTTT

size: many
V: TRBV6-1
J: TRBJ1-5
D: .
CDR3: CASSERVSSNQPQHF
DNA: TGTGCCAGCAGTGAGCGGGTGAGCAGCAATCAGCCCCAGCATTTT

size: many
V: TRBV12-3/TRBV12-4
J: TRBJ1-1
D: .
CDR3: CASRPTGRSTEAFF
DNA: TGTGCCAGCAGGCCTACAGGGAGGAGCACTGAAGCTTTCTTT

size: many
V: TRBV27
J: TRBJ1-1
D: .
CDR3: CASSFRGGTAGVNTEAFF
DNA: TGTGCCAGCAGTTTTAGGGGAGGGACGGCAGGAGTGAACACTGAAGCTTTCTTT

size: few
V: TRBV28
J: TRBJ2-7
D: .
CDR3: CASSLLETGSSYEQYF
DNA: TGTGCCAGCAGTTTATTGGAGACAGGAAGCTCCTACGAGCAGTACTTC

size: many
V: TRBV20-1
J: TRBJ1-5
D: .
CDR3: CSATAGTSNQPQHF
DNA: TGCAGTGCCACAGCTGGGACTAGCAATCAGCCCCAGCATTTT

size: many
V: TRBV24-1
J: TRBJ2-5
D: .
CDR3: CATSALQGETQYF
DNA: TGTGCCACCAGTGCACTACAGGGAGAGACCCAGTACTTC

size: .
V: TRBV28
J: TRBJ2-5
D: .
CDR3: CASSFAYGGALRETQYF
DNA: TGTGCCAGCAGTTTTGCTTATGGGGGGGCTTTGAGGGAGACCCAGTACTTC

size: many
V: TRBV7-9
J: TRBJ2-5
D: TRBD2
CDR3: CASSLDLAGAQETQYF
DNA: TGTGCCAGCAGCTTGGATCTAGCGGGGGCCCAAGAGACCCAGTACTTC

size: many
V: TRBV19
J: TRBJ1-3
D: TRBD1
CDR3: CASSIPLLTGDSGNTIYF
DNA: TGTGCCAGTAGTATACCCCTTCTGACAGGGGACTCTGGAAACACCATATATTTT

size: many
V: TRBV29-1
J: TRBJ1-1
D: TRBD1
CDR3: CSVDRDRGYTEAFF
DNA: TGCAGCGTTGATAGGGACAGGGGGTACACTGAAGCTTTCTTT

size: few
V: TRBV28
J: TRBJ2-7
D: TRBD1
CDR3: CASTAGQGSSYEQYF
DNA: TGTGCCAGCACCGCCGGACAGGGAAGCTCCTACGAGCAGTACTTC

size: many
V: TRBV6-5
J: TRBJ1-2
D: .
CDR3: CASSYLIRPKNYGYTF
DNA: TGTGCCAGCAGTTATCTTATACGCCCCAAGAACTATGGCTACACCTTC

size: many
V: TRBV7-2
J: TRBJ2-5
D: TRBD2
CDR3: CASSHYSGSRQETQYF
DNA: TGTGCCAGCAGCCATTACAGCGGGAGCCGACAAGAGACCCAGTACTTC

size: few
V: TRBV7-9
J: TRBJ1-2
D: .
CDR3: CASSLGRNNYGYTF
DNA: TGTGCCAGCAGCTTAGGCCGAAACAACTATGGCTACACCTTC

size: .
V: TRBV5-1
J: TRBJ1-1
D: .
CDR3: CASRKAGTNTEAFF
DNA: TGCGCCAGCAGGAAGGCAGGTACGAACACTGAAGCTTTCTTT

size: .
V: TRBV4-1
J: TRBJ2-5
D: TRBD2
CDR3: CANSQDRASGEYQETQYF
DNA: TGCGCCAACAGCCAAGATCGGGCTAGCGGAGAGTACCAAGAGACCCAGTACTTC

size: many
V: TRBV6-2/TRBV6-3
J: TRBJ1-6
D: .
CDR3: CASSKTGTWGNSPLHF
DNA: TGTGCCAGCAGCAAAACCGGGACTTGGGGTAATTCACCCCTCCACTTT